This T cell receptor (beta chain) was sequenced during a study of T cell responses to AZD1222 COVID-19 vaccine. Background on the study: Second-dose recipients at about 4 or about 12 weeks were treated as one pooled group. Points from the study as a whole: Clonal diversity may have been underestimated, and the donors were mostly white British, with more females than males. Repertoires were sampled only after the peak T cell response.

V was pared by 0 bases and J by 7 bases, with 7 bases between. The V gene's germline CDR1 is SGHNT and CDR2 YENEEA. CDR3 length: 13 residues. This clone showed up just a few times. Its antigen is currently unknown. Assay: immunoSEQ multiplex PCR; the TCRdb copy retains only in-frame clones and omits some. The sample includes over 120,000 clones, over 85% of them seen just once. The rearrangement joins TRBV11-3 to TRBJ2-1; D is unresolved. The sequence came from an adult in good health. The material sequenced was peripheral blood, taken on day 0 of AZD1222 vaccination. CDR3 DNA sequence: TGTGCCAGCAGCTTAGATATGACAAATGAGCAGTTCTTC. Translation: CASSLDMTNEQFF.